A single sample is the source of the 8 T cell receptor beta chains below, sequenced in a study of shared clonotypes between healthy human individuals. TCRdb's table, derived via immunoSEQ multiplex PCR, lists solely in-frame clones and lacks some. Among about 1.4 million clones listed, roughly 95% were seen once. Sequencing used naive CD4+ T cells sorted from blood. The subset: CD45RA+ positively selected. Source of these receptors: a man aged 30 to 39 in good health.

The gene calls are TRBV27 and TRBJ2-1; TRBD2 aligns across 10 bases. After removal of 5 bases from V and 2 bases from J, the junction contained 3 bases not matched to a gene. The CDR3 runs 15 residues. CDR1 MNHEY and CDR2 SMNVEV come from the germline V gene (reference sequence). The CDR3 region is CASSQGLATYNEQFF. In DNA, the CDR3 is TGTGCCAGCAGTCAGGGACTAGCGACCTACAATGAGCAGTTCTTC.

As regards this clone: Additional DNA sequences in this sample encode the identical CDR3. The rearrangement uses TRBV15 and TRBJ2-1, with TRBD2 as a possible D gene (5 bases). The CDR3 loop spans 16 amino acids. Germline CDR1 is LNHNV and CDR2 is YYDKDF (reference sequence). Deletions cut 1 base from V and 9 bases from J, with 19 bases between. CDR3 residues: CATSRGDYPTRAEQFF. The DNA of the CDR3 is TGTGCCACCAGCAGAGGGGATTACCCCACTAGGGCTGAGCAGTTCTTC. The variable domain in full, completed from reference TRBV15 and TRBJ2-1, reads DAMVIQNPRYQVTQFGKPVTLSCSQTLNHNVMYWYQQKSSQAPKLLFHYYDKDFNNEADTPDNFQSRRPNTSFCFLDIRSPGLGDTAMYLCATSRGDYPTRAEQFFGPGTRLTVL.

This chain links TRBV7-8 with TRBJ2-7, with TRBD1 matching 7 bases. Germline CDR1 is SGHVS and CDR2 is FQNEAQ. V lost 5 bases and J lost 5; bases outside the gene matches: 6. This CDR3 is built from 13 residues. DNA for the CDR3: TGTGCCAGCAGCGTAAGACAGGGCAACGAGCAGTACTTC. It is translated as CASSVRQGNEQYF.

The V and J genes are TRBV15 and TRBJ1-4; the match to TRBD1 covers 9 bases. Germline assignment: CDR1 LNHNV and CDR2 YYDKDF (reference sequence). After removal of 5 bases from V and 8 bases from J, the junction contained 9 bases not matched to a gene. The CDR3 is made up of 15 amino acids. CDR3 sequence (DNA): TGTGCCACCAGCCGGGGGGGACAGGGCAACGAAAAACTGTTTTTT. It is translated as CATSRGGQGNEKLFF. The variable domain in full, with the rest retrieved from reference TRBV15 and TRBJ1-4, is DAMVIQNPRYQVTQFGKPVTLSCSQTLNHNVMYWYQQKSSQAPKLLFHYYDKDFNNEADTPDNFQSRRPNTSFCFLDIRSPGLGDTAMYLCATSRGGQGNEKLFFGSGTQLSVL.

This chain connects TRBV7-2 to TRBJ2-7; 8 nucleotides line up with TRBD1. The CDR3 loop spans 14 amino acids. Trimming at V came to 5 bases and at J to 3 bases, leaving 6 bases not matched to a gene. Germline CDR1 and CDR2: SGHTA and FQGNSA. The CDR3 bases are TGTGCCAGCAGCCCAGACAGGGGAATCTACGAGCAGTACTTC. Amino acids: CASSPDRGIYEQYF.

CDR3 nucleotide sequence: TGCGCCAGCAGCTCCCAAGGGTTTCAGGTAACAGATACGCAGTATTTT. Residues: CASSSQGFQVTDTQYF. The chain recombines TRBV4-1 with TRBJ2-3, with unresolved D. Germline assignment: CDR1 MGHRA and CDR2 YSYEKL. The CDR3 consists of 16 residues. Trimming took 5 bases from V and 3 from J, leaving 18 bases between them.

This sequence joins TRBV5-1 and TRBJ1-3, with 11 bases aligning to TRBD1. The CDR3 is 21 amino acids. Germline CDR1 SGHRS, CDR2 YFSETQ. The V segment lost 0 bases and the J segment 0 bases; nucleotides outside the gene matches: 14. Written as DNA, the CDR3 is TGCGCCAGCAGCTTGGAATACACGGACAGGGGGCTTTTCACCTCTGGAAACACCATATATTTT. This codes for CASSLEYTDRGLFTSGNTIYF. The whole variable domain, remainder taken from reference TRBV5-1 and TRBJ1-3, is KAGVTQTPRYLIKTRGQQVTLSCSPISGHRSVSWYQQTPGQGLQFLFEYFSETQRNKGNFPGRFSGRQFSNSRSEMNVSTLELGDSALYLCASSLEYTDRGLFTSGNTIYFGEGSWLTVV.

Points on this clone: This sample includes further DNA sequences coding for the same CDR3. The V gene is TRBV19, the J gene TRBJ2-7; no clear D gene. Germline V CDR1 and CDR2: LNHDA, SQIVND (reference sequence). The CDR3 is 12 residues long. The germline V and J ends were trimmed by 4 bases and 0 bases, with 4 bases remaining between them. The CDR3 reads CASSTPSYEQYF. CDR3 nucleotide sequence: TGTGCCAGTAGTACACCCTCCTACGAGCAGTACTTC.